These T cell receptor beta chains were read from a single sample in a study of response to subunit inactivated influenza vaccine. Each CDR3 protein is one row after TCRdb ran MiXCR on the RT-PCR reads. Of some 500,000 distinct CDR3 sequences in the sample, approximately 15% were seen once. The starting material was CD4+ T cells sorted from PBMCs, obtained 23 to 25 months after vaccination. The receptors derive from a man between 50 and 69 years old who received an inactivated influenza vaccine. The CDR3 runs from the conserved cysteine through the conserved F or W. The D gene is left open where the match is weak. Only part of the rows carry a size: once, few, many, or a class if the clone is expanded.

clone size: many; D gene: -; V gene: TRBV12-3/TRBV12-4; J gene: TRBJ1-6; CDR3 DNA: TGTGCCAGCAGTTTCAGCCGAGGCCATTCACCCCTCCACTTT; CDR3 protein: CASSFSRGHSPLHF
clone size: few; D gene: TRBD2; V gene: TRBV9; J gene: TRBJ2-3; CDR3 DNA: TGTGCCAGCACCCGGGACTACCCAACAGATACGCAGTATTTT; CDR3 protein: CASTRDYPTDTQYF
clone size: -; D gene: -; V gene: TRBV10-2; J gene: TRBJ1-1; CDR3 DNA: TGCGCCAGCAGTGAGGCGGGAGGAGGGCCTGAAGCTTTCTTT; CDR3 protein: CASSEAGGGPEAFF
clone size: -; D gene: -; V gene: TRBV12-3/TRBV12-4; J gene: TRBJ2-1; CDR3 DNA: TGTGCCAGCAGTAAAAGAGACAATGAGCAGTTCTTC; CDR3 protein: CASSKRDNEQFF
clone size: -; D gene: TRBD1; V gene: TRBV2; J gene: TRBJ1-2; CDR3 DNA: TGTGCCAGCAGCCGACATCCGCGCATACAGGGGAGAGGTTCCTATGGCTACACCTTC; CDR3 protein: CASSRHPRIQGRGSYGYTF
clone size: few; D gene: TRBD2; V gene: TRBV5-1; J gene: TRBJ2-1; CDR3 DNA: TGCGCCAGCAGCTCCCTGACTAGCGGGAGATATAATGAGCAGTTCTTC; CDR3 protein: CASSSLTSGRYNEQFF
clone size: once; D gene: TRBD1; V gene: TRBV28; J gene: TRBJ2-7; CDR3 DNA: TGTGCCAGCAGAACGATGGGACAGGGGGCTGGCGAGCAGTACTTC; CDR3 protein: CASRTMGQGAGEQYF
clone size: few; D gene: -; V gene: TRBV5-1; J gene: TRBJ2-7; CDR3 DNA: TGCGCCAGCAGCCACGGACAGTTCTCCTACGAGCAGTACTTC; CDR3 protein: CASSHGQFSYEQYF
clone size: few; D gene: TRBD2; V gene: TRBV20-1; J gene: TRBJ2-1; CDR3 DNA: TGCAGTGCTAGAGCGGGACTAGCGGGGTTCCGCAATGAGCAGTTCTTC; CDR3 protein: CSARAGLAGFRNEQFF
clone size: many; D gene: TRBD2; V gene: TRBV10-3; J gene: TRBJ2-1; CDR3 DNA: TGTGCCATCAGCCCGACTAGCGGGAGCTACAATGAGCAGTTCTTC; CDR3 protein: CAISPTSGSYNEQFF
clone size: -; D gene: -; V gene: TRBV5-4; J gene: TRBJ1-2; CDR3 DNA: TGTGCCAGCAGCTTTATTCTATTGTTCCGGGAGGGGTATAGGTATGGCTACACCTTC; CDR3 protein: CASSFILLFREGYRYGYTF
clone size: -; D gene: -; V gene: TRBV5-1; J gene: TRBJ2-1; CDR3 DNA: TGCGCCAGCGCTTACGGAGGCTTACTCAATGAGCAGTTCTTC; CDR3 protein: CASAYGGLLNEQFF
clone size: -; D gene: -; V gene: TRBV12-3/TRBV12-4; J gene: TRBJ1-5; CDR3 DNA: TGTGCCAGCAACATTCACACGGGTCAGCCCCAGCATTTT; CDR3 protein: CASNIHTGQPQHF
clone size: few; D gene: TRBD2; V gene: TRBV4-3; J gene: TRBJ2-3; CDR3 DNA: TGCGCCAGCAGCCAAGAATCAGGAGCGGGAGTCACAGATACGCAGTATTTT; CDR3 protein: CASSQESGAGVTDTQYF
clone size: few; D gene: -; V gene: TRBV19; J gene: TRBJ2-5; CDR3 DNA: TGTGCCAGTAGTATACGGGGCCAAGAGACCCAGTACTTC; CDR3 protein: CASSIRGQETQYF
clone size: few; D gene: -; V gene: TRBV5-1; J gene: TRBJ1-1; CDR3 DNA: TGCGCCAGCAGCTTGGTATCAGGGGCTGACGACACTGAAGCTTTCTTT; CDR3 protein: CASSLVSGADDTEAFF
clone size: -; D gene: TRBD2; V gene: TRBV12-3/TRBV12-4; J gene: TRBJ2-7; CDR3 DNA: TGTGCCAGCAGTTTTACGGGAGGAAGGAGCGAGCAGTACTTC; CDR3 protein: CASSFTGGRSEQYF
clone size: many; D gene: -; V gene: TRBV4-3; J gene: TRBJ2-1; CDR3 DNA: TGCGCCAGCAGCCAAGATGGGCGCCGCGATGAGCAGTTCTTC; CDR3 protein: CASSQDGRRDEQFF
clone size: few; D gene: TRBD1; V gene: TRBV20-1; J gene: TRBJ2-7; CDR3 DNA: TGCAGTGCTAGGTTGAGCCGGGACAGAACCTACGAGCAGTACTTC; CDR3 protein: CSARLSRDRTYEQYF
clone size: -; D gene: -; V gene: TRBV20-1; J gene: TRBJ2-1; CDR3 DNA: TGCAGTGCCCGGAGGGGGGGTGAGCAGTTCTTC; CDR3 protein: CSARRGGEQFF
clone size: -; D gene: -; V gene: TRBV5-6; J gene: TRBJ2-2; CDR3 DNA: TGTGCCAGCAGCTTAACTATCGGGGAGCTGTTTTTT; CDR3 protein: CASSLTIGELFF
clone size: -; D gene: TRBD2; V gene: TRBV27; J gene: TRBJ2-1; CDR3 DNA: TGTGCCAGCAGTACGACTAGCGGGAGGGGGTCCTACAATGAGCAGTTCTTC; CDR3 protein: CASSTTSGRGSYNEQFF
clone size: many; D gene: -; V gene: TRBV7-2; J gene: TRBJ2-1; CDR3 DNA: TGTGCCAGCAGCCCCACTAGGGGAGGGGGAAATGAGCAGTTCTTC; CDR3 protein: CASSPTRGGGNEQFF
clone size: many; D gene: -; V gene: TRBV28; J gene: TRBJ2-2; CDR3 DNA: TGTGCCAGGACGGGCCCCCGGAACACCGGGGAGCTGTTTTTT; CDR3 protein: CARTGPRNTGELFF
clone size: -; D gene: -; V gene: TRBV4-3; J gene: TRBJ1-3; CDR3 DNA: TGCGCCAGCAGCCCGGGACTTAACTCTGGAAACACCATATATTTT; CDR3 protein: CASSPGLNSGNTIYF
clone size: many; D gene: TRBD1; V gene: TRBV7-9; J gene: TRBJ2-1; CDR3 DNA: TGTGCCAGCAGCCGACTGGGACAGGCCACCTACAATGAGCAGTTCTTC; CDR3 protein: CASSRLGQATYNEQFF
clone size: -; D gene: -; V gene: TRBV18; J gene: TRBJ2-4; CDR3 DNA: TGTGCCAGCTCACCACCCCTAGGCTCTAAAAACATTCAGTACTTC; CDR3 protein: CASSPPLGSKNIQYF
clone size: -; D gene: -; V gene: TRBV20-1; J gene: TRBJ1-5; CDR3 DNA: TGCAGTGCTTTAAACGGGGGAGGCAATCAGCCCCAGCATTTT; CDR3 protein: CSALNGGGNQPQHF
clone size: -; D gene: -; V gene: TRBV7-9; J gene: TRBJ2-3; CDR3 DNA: TGTGCCAGCAGCTTACGGCTAGCGTATACAGATACGCAGTATTTT; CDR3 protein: CASSLRLAYTDTQYF
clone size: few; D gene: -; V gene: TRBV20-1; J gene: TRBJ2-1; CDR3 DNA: TGCAGTGCTAGGTCGAATGAGCAGTTCTTC; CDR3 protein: CSARSNEQFF
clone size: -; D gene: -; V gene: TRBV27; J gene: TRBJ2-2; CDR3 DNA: TGTGCCAGCAGTTTAGTCCGACTCACCGGGGAGCTGTTTTTT; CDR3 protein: CASSLVRLTGELFF
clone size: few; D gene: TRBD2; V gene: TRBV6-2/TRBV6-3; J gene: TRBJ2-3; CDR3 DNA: TGTGCCAGCAGTTACCAGGGACTAGCGATCTCTAGCACAGATACGCAGTATTTT; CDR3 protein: CASSYQGLAISSTDTQYF
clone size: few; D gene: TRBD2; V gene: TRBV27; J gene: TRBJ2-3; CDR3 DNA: TGTGCCAGCAGTATAGCGGGAGAGGGGCTATATACGCAGTATTTT; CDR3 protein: CASSIAGEGLYTQYF
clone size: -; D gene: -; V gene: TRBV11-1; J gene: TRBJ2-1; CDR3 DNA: TGTGCCAGCAGCTTATCAGTTTTAATCTCCTACAATGAGCAGTTCTTC; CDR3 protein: CASSLSVLISYNEQFF
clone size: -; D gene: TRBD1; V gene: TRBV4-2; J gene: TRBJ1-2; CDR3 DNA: TGTGCCAGCAGCCAAGATTTAAACAGGGGGCGAAACTATGGCTACACCTTC; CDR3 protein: CASSQDLNRGRNYGYTF
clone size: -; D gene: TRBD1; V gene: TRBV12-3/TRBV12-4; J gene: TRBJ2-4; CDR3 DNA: TGTGCCAGCAGTTATAGACGGACAGGGCTTCTAGCCAAAAACATTCAGTACTTC; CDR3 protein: CASSYRRTGLLAKNIQYF
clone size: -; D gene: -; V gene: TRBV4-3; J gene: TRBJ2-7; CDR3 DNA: TGCGCCAGCAGCCAGTGGGGTTTCCACGAGCAGTACTTC; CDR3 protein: CASSQWGFHEQYF
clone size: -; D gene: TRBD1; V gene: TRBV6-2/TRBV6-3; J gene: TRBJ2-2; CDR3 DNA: TGTGCCAGCAGCACCGGGACAGGGGGAAACACCGGGGAGCTGTTTTTT; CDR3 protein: CASSTGTGGNTGELFF
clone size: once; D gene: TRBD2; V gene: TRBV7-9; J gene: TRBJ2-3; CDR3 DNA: TGTGCCAGCAGCATATCCGGGACTAGGACAGATACGCAGTATTTT; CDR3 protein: CASSISGTRTDTQYF
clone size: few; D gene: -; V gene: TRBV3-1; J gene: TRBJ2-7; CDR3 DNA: TGTGCCAGCAGCCAAGCGGGGGCTTACTCCTACGAGCAGTACTTC; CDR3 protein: CASSQAGAYSYEQYF
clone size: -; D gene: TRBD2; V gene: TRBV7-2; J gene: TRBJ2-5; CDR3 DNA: TGTGCCAGCAGCTTAGAGCGGGGGGCGCCTAAAAGAGGAACCCAGTACTTC; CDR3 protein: CASSLERGAPKRGTQYF
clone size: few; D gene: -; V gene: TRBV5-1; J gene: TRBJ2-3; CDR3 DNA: TGCGCCAGCAGGGAGGGACAAAGCACAGATACGCAGTATTTT; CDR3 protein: CASREGQSTDTQYF
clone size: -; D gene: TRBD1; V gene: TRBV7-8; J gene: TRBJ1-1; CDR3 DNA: TGTGCCAGCAGCCTTGGGACAGGGGGCATAAACACTGAAGCTTTCTTT; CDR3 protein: CASSLGTGGINTEAFF
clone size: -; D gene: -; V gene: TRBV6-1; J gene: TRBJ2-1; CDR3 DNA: TGTGCCAGCACCCCCGGGGACTTAATGAGGCAGTTCTTC; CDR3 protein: CASTPGDLMRQFF
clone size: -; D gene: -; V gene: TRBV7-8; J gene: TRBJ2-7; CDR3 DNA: TGTGCCAGCAGCCTAGCGACTCACTCCTACGAGCAGTACTTC; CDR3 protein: CASSLATHSYEQYF
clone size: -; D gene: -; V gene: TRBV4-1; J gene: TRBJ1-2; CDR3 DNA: TGCGCCAGCAGCCAATTCACAGGGAAGAAAAACTATGGCTACACCTTC; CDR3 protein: CASSQFTGKKNYGYTF
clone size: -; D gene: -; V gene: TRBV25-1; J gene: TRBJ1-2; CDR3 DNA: TGTGCCAGCGGACATAACTATGGCTACACCTTC; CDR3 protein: CASGHNYGYTF
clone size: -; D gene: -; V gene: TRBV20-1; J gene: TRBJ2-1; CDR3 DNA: TGCAGTGCTCTGACCCGCGGGGCGGCCTACAATGAGCAGTTCTTC; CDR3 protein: CSALTRGAAYNEQFF